The 24 T cell receptor beta chains below come from one sample, sequenced in a study of CD8 T cells in ankylosing spondylitis. TCRdb fed the 5' RACE reads into MiXCR, producing one record per CDR3 protein. The sample lists fewer than 150,000 distinct CDR3 sequences, roughly 6.6% occurring once. The source material was blood, either unsorted or a sorted T cell fraction (not recorded which). These receptor sequences come from a female donor with ankylosing spondylitis or in good health (not recorded which).

The sample holds many counts of this clonotype. The chain recombines TRBV9 with TRBJ2-1; 10 bases are shared with TRBD2. Germline V gene lookup returns CDR1 SGDLS and CDR2 YYNGEE. The CDR3 loop spans 17 amino acids. J was trimmed by 2 bases and V by 4 bases; bases with no gene match: 9. In DNA, the CDR3 is TGTGCCAGCAGCCCCGGTCTAGCGGGAGCAACCTACAATGAGCAGTTCTTC. Residues: CASSPGLAGATYNEQFF.

This clonotype occurred many times. The chain is built from TRBV20-1 and TRBJ2-7; D perhaps matches TRBD1 (7 bases). Looked up from germline, CDR1 is DFQATT and CDR2 is SNEGSKA (reference sequence). The CDR3 runs 16 residues. Between the trimmed V and J ends, which lost 0 bases and 1 base, there was a span of 16 bases. The CDR3 loop reads CSARDSARGASYEQYF. The CDR3 bases are TGCAGTGCTAGAGATTCGGCCAGGGGGGCTTCCTACGAGCAGTACTTC.

In this sample, this clonotype turned up many times. The chain has TRBV5-1 and TRBJ2-3, with TRBD1 matching 10 bases. The junction had 9 bases not matched to a gene; V was cut back by 4 bases and J by 4 bases. The length of the CDR3 is 16 residues. The germline V gene encodes CDR1 SGHRS and CDR2 YFSETQ. In DNA form, the CDR3 reads TGCGCCAGCAGCGCTGACAGGGGGCGCCCCCCAGATACGCAGTATTTT. This translates into CASSADRGRPPDTQYF. Full variable domain (remainder filled in from reference TRBV5-1 and TRBJ2-3): KAGVTQTPRYLIKTRGQQVTLSCSPISGHRSVSWYQQTPGQGLQFLFEYFSETQRNKGNFPGRFSGRQFSNSRSEMNVSTLELGDSALYLCASSADRGRPPDTQYFGPGTRLTVL.

Ten or more counts support this clonotype. The J gene is TRBJ2-7, the V gene TRBV6-2 or TRBV6-3; 9 bases line up with TRBD1. Germline V gene data show CDR1 as MNHEY and CDR2 as SVGEGT. Trimming took 5 bases from V and 5 from J; bases not matched to a gene: 4. This CDR3 has 13 residues. The CDR3 DNA follows: TGTGCCAGCAGTCCCACAGGGGGCCACGAGCAGTACTTC. Translating gives CASSPTGGHEQYF.

The rearrangement uses TRBV5-1 and TRBJ1-2; D remains unclear. Trimming took off 0 bases at V and 0 bases at J, with 9 bases between the two ends. Germline values: CDR1 SGHRS, CDR2 YFSETQ. This CDR3 comprises 15 residues. The CDR3 loop is CASSLGATSNYGYTF. The CDR3 coding sequence is TGCGCCAGCAGCTTGGGGGCCACCTCTAACTATGGCTACACCTTC.

This clonotype was detected ten times or more. V and J are TRBV5-1 and TRBJ1-2; D might be TRBD1 (5 bases). The CDR3 loop spans 15 amino acids. Germline assignment: CDR1 SGHRS and CDR2 YFSETQ. Trimming pared 3 bases from V and 2 bases from J, leaving 14 bases between. The DNA for the CDR3 is TGCGCCAGCAGCTATGGCTCGACAGTAAACTATGGCTACACCTTC. Its translation is CASSYGSTVNYGYTF.

The table lists this clonotype with a few counts. The chain joins TRBV2 to TRBJ1-4, with D possibly TRBD1 on 5 matching bases. The germline gives CDR1 SNHLY, CDR2 FYNNEI. This CDR3 has 14 residues. Trimming removed 3 bases at V and 8 bases at J, with 13 bases between. The DNA of the CDR3 is TGTGCCAGCAGTGACCCCCTGACAGACGAAAAACTGTTTTTT. Amino acid sequence: CASSDPLTDEKLFF. The full variable domain, rest sourced from reference TRBV2 and TRBJ1-4, is EPEVTQTPSHQVTQMGQEVILRCVPISNHLYFYWYRQILGQKVEFLVSFYNNEISEKSEIFDDQFSVERPDGSNFTLKIRSTKLEDSAMYFCASSDPLTDEKLFFGSGTQLSVL.

This clonotype was found many times. The chain joins TRBV19 to TRBJ2-1, with D perhaps matching TRBD2 (6 bases). Germline V lookup: CDR1 LNHDA, CDR2 SQIVND (reference sequence). V was cut by 1 base and J by 7 bases, with 11 bases left in between. The CDR3 has 14 amino acids. Written as DNA, the CDR3 is TGTGCCAGTAGTATAGCGGGGGACTTAAATGAGCAGTTCTTC. This translates into CASSIAGDLNEQFF.

The sample holds many counts of this clonotype. The rearrangement joins TRBV18 to TRBJ1-4; D gene uncertain. The germline V and J ends were trimmed by 4 bases and 6 bases, with 12 bases remaining between them. This CDR3 region has 14 residues. Germline CDR1 and CDR2: KGHSH and LQKENI. This CDR3 is CASSLTRSDEKLFF. CDR3 in DNA: TGTGCCAGCTCACTTACAAGGTCGGATGAAAAACTGTTTTTT.

V and J are TRBV7-9 and TRBJ2-1; TRBD2 aligns across 11 bases. The CDR3 runs 16 residues. From germline, CDR1 is SEHNR and CDR2 FQNEAQ (reference sequence). V gave up 5 bases and J gave up 9 bases; unmatched junction bases: 12. The CDR3 loop reads CASSRTSGGAGGEQFF. DNA for the CDR3: TGTGCCAGCAGCCGAACTAGCGGGGGAGCAGGCGGTGAGCAGTTCTTC.

This clonotype appeared many times. The rearrangement joins TRBV24-1 to TRBJ1-2, with D hard to call. The germline V and J ends were trimmed by 2 bases and 7 bases, with 13 bases remaining between them. Germline loops: CDR1 KGHDR, CDR2 SFDVKD. The CDR3 runs 14 residues. CDR3 DNA sequence: TGTGCCACCAGTGATTCTTTGATGTCAAGTGGCTACACCTTC. The encoded protein is CATSDSLMSSGYTF.

This clonotype was detected many times. This chain connects TRBV7-8 to TRBJ1-4; D ambiguous. Trimming stripped 4 bases from V and 7 bases from J, with 16 bases between. Germline V gives CDR1 SGHVS, CDR2 FQNEAQ. CDR3 length equals 15 residues. The CDR3 nucleotides are TGTGCCAGCAGCTCGAGACGTGGGATAGGTGAAAAACTGTTTTTT. Its protein is CASSSRRGIGEKLFF.

There are a few counts of this clonotype. The gene calls are TRBV30 and TRBJ1-2, with D unclear. The V and J ends lost 4 bases and 4 bases respectively, with 13 bases between them. The germline gives CDR1 GTSNPN, CDR2 SVGIG (reference sequence). This CDR3 contains 13 residues. This CDR3 reads CAWTYGNLYGYTF. The DNA for the CDR3 is TGTGCCTGGACCTACGGCAATCTCTATGGCTACACCTTC.

This clonotype was observed at least ten times. This sequence joins TRBV7-2 and TRBJ2-7, with D uncertain. V was trimmed by 5 bases and J by 0 bases, leaving 5 bases between them. CDR1 and CDR2 (germline): SGHTA, FQGNSA. CDR3 length equals 12 residues. DNA of the CDR3: TGTGCCAGCAGCCCCCTCTCCTACGAGCAGTACTTC. It specifies CASSPLSYEQYF.

This clonotype was counted many times. The chain links TRBV12-3 or TRBV12-4 to TRBJ1-1, with TRBD1 matching 7 bases. Germline trimming cut 2 bases from V and 1 base from J; bases unmatched to any gene: 4. The CDR3 length is 15 residues. The CDR3 DNA sequence: TGTGCCAGCAGTTTAAACAGGGGACGGAACACTGAAGCTTTCTTT. It encodes CASSLNRGRNTEAFF.

At least ten counts were recorded for this clonotype. The chain couples TRBV7-2 to TRBJ2-3; weak D call: TRBD2 (5 bases). This CDR3 has 14 amino acids. The V end was cut by 5 bases, the J end by 2 bases, with 11 bases between. In germline, CDR1 is SGHTA, CDR2 FQGNSA. The CDR3 nucleotides are TGTGCCAGCAGCCCGGACTTGAACACAGATACGCAGTATTTT. Amino acids: CASSPDLNTDTQYF.

This clonotype was found many times. The gene calls are TRBV14 and TRBJ1-2; tentative D call: TRBD1 (6 bases). V was shortened by 8 bases and J by 4 bases, with 14 bases between the two germline ends. From germline, CDR1 is SGHDN and CDR2 FVKESK. There are 13 residues in the CDR3. The CDR3 loop is CASAGAAPYGYTF. The CDR3 DNA is TGTGCCAGCGCAGGGGCAGCCCCCTATGGCTACACCTTC.

This clonotype was picked up many times. V is TRBV5-1 and J is TRBJ2-6, with 9 bases identical to TRBD1. Germline-derived CDR1 and CDR2 are SGHRS and YFSETQ. The ends lost 3 bases at V and 3 bases at J; junction bases unmatched: 7. CDR3 length equals 17 residues. The CDR3 bases are TGCGCCAGCAGCTCGGGACAGGGTCGGAATGGGGCCAACGTCCTGACTTTC. Protein: CASSSGQGRNGANVLTF.

Worth noting for this clonotype: This may come from a read error, since a much larger clone is one base off. The chain carries TRBV6-1 and TRBJ1-2; TRBD1 aligns across 7 bases. The V and J ends lost 4 bases and 7 bases, in that order; junction bases with no gene match: 9. CDR1 MNHNS and CDR2 SASEGT come from the germline V gene. The CDR3 loop spans 14 amino acids. CDR3 residues: CASSGPRGAGGYTF. The DNA for the CDR3 is TGTGCCAGCAGTGGCCCCAGGGGGGCGGGTGGCTACACCTTC.

Details on this clonotype: This clone may be a read error of a much larger clone one base away. The rearrangement joins TRBV20-1 to TRBJ1-5; TRBD1 matches at 9 bases. CDR1 DFQATT and CDR2 SNEGSKA come from the germline V gene (reference sequence). The CDR3 has 17 amino acids. CDR3 nucleotides: TGCTGTGCTAGTCAGTACAGGGGGCAATATAGCAATCAGCCCCAGCATTTT. Its protein product is CCASQYRGQYSNQPQHF.

This clonotype appeared many times. This chain links TRBV18 with TRBJ2-7; 7 bases map to TRBD2. Germline lookup yields CDR1 KGHSH and CDR2 LQKENI. The CDR3 loop spans 13 amino acids. After removal of 3 bases from V and 2 bases from J, the junction contained 1 base not matched to a gene. CDR3 nucleotides: TGTGCCAGCTCACCGGGAGGGACCTACGAGCAGTACTTC. It codes for CASSPGGTYEQYF.

The table lists this clonotype with many counts. The chain couples TRBV7-2 to TRBJ2-3; D gene uncertain. V lost 5 bases, J lost 14 bases, and 17 bases lay in between. The CDR3 contains 12 residues. Germline CDR1 reads SGHTA; CDR2 reads FQGNSA. CDR3 amino acids: CASSIKGLFSYF. CDR3 sequence (DNA): TGTGCCAGCAGCATTAAAGGCCTTTTTTCGTATTTT.

This clonotype showed up many times. The J gene is TRBJ1-1, the V gene TRBV14, with a weak D call TRBD1 (5 bases). V dropped 0 bases and J dropped 6 bases, with 11 bases sitting between them. CDR3 length: 14 residues. Germline CDR1 reads SGHDN; CDR2 reads FVKESK. The CDR3 region is CASSQELGVSEAFF. CDR3 nucleotides: TGTGCCAGCAGCCAAGAGTTGGGGGTATCTGAAGCTTTCTTT.

This clonotype was observed at least ten times. This chain connects TRBV5-1 to TRBJ1-1; TRBD1 is a possible D gene (5 bases). V lost 0 bases, J lost 1 base, and 10 bases lay in between. Germline CDR1 reads SGHRS; CDR2 reads YFSETQ. This CDR3 is built from 15 residues. As DNA, the CDR3 is TGCGCCAGCAGCTTGGATCGGGGGTGGAACACTGAAGCTTTCTTT. It codes for CASSLDRGWNTEAFF.